This TCR beta chain was sequenced in a study of post-analysis software for immune sequencing data. As for the study in general: Patients with relapsing-remitting, secondary progressive and progressive-relapsing multiple sclerosis courses were all represented.

Germline V gives CDR1 MNHNY, CDR2 SVGAGI (reference sequence). Unmatched junction bases numbered 5, after V lost 0 bases and J lost 7 bases. The CDR3 contains 15 residues. Included in the TCR beta cDNA libraries were unique molecular identifiers. TCRdb independently ran MiXCR on the PCR reads; one entry per CDR3 protein. The sample consists of about 760,000 distinct CDR3 sequences, 25% to 30% of them appearing once. Findings and limits, study-wide: Patients showed TRBV5-6, TRBV5-1 and TRBV20-1 among 4 or 5 TRBV segments more frequent than in controls.

This clonotype was seen only a few times. Its antigen is unidentified. The rearrangement links TRBV6-6 to TRBJ1-2; TRBD1 aligns across 10 bases. The source of this sequence is a girl aged 10 to 17 with multiple sclerosis. The specimen was blood. The CDR3 DNA is TGTGCCAGCAGTTACTCCCCGGACAGGGGGTCTGGCTACACCTTC. Translating it yields CASSYSPDRGSGYTF.